This is a list of T cell receptor beta chains from one sample in a study of cytomegalovirus exposure and HLA in healthy donors. Produced via immunoSEQ multiplex PCR; TCRdb's table is partial and in-frame only. The sample contains about 86,000 clones, more than 70% of which appear only once. The sample taken for sequencing was PBMCs. The receptors were sampled from a male donor in good health and CMV-seropositive. Both conserved end residues are part of each CDR3. The D gene is left open where the match is weak. Not every row has a clone size; where given, it reads once, few, many or a size class.

J gene | V gene | clone size | D gene | CDR3 DNA | CDR3 protein
TRBJ2-1 | TRBV5-1 | few | TRBD1 | TGCGCCAGCAGCATACAGGGGCCGCCTTCGGGCGAGCAGTTCTTC | CASSIQGPPSGEQFF
TRBJ2-3 | TRBV6-4 | . | TRBD2 | TGTGCCAGCAGTGAAAGCGGGAGGGCTCCAGATACGCAGTATTTT | CASSESGRAPDTQYF
TRBJ2-2 | TRBV7-4 | . | TRBD2 | TGTGCCAGCAGGGAAGGACTAGCGGGAAGGGTTGGGGAGCTGTTTTTT | CASREGLAGRVGELFF
TRBJ2-7 | TRBV9 | . | TRBD2 | TGTGCCAGCAGTGGCACTAGCGGGGTCGGCGAGCAGTACTTC | CASSGTSGVGEQYF
TRBJ2-3 | TRBV7-3 | . | . | TGTGCCAGCAGCTTAGAACAGTCGCATACGCAGTATTTT | CASSLEQSHTQYF
TRBJ2-7 | TRBV5-4 | . | . | TGTGCCAGCAGTCCTCGTTTTTCTCACGAGCAGTACTTC | CASSPRFSHEQYF
TRBJ1-5 | TRBV2 | few | TRBD1 | TGTGCCAGCAGTGGACAGGGCCCTAATCGTCAGCCCCAGCATTTT | CASSGQGPNRQPQHF
TRBJ1-4 | TRBV19 | once | TRBD1 | TGTGCCAGCCGACTAGGACAGGATAATGAAAAACTGTTTTTT | CASRLGQDNEKLFF
TRBJ2-3 | TRBV28 | . | . | TGTGCCAGCAGTTTAATCGGGACTAGCACAGATACGCAGTATTTT | CASSLIGTSTDTQYF
TRBJ2-7 | TRBV5-4 | . | TRBD2 | TGTGCCAGCAGCTTGGTGAGCGGGGACGAGCAGTACTTC | CASSLVSGDEQYF
TRBJ2-7 | TRBV29-1 | . | TRBD1 | TGCAGCGTCCGCGACAGGGGGTCCTACGAGCAGTACTTC | CSVRDRGSYEQYF
TRBJ1-1 | TRBV7-9 | . | . | TGTGCCAGCAGCTCACGAGCGGCTAGTGCGGAAGCTTTCTTT | CASSSRAASAEAFF
TRBJ2-1 | TRBV5-1 | few | . | TGCGCCAGCAGCTTGCCCAAAAATGAGCAGTTCTTC | CASSLPKNEQFF